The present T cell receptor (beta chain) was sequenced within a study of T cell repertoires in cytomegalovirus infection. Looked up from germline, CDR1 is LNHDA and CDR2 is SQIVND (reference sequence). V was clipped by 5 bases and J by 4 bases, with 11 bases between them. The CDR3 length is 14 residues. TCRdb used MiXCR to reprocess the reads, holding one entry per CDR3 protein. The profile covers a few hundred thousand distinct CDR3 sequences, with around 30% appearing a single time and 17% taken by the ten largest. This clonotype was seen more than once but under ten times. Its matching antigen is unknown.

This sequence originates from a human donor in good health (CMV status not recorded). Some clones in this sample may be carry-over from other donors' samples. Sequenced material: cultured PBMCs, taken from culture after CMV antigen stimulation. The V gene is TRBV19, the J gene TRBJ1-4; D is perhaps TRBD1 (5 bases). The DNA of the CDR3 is TGTGCCAGTAGTTGGACGGGGGTTAATGAAAAACTGTTTTTT. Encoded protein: CASSWTGVNEKLFF.